The 23 T cell receptor beta chains below all came from one sample that was sequenced in a study of blood T cell repertoires in COVID-19. Repertoires were generated with immunoSEQ multiplex PCR, while TCRdb's copy carries only in-frame clones and drops some. The sample shows 300,000 to 400,000 clones, more than 75% of them seen only once. Specimen: PBMCs or T cells enriched from blood (not recorded which). These receptors originate from a woman aged 18-29 years who had recovered from COVID-19.

The chain uses TRBV7-9 and TRBJ2-7, with 9 bases that match TRBD2. Per germline, CDR1 SEHNR and CDR2 FQNEAQ (reference sequence). CDR3 size: 17 residues. V lost 1 base, J lost 7 bases, and 14 bases stayed unmatched. CDR3 sequence reads: CASSLGGGGAGTREQYF. The CDR3 DNA reads TGTGCCAGCAGCTTAGGCGGCGGGGGGGCCGGGACGCGGGAGCAGTACTTC. Complete variable domain (other parts from reference TRBV7-9 and TRBJ2-7): DTGVSQNPRHKITKRGQNVTFRCDPISEHNRLYWYRQTLGQGPEFLTYFQNEAQLEKSRLLSDRFSAERPKGSFSTLEIQRTEQGDSAMYLCASSLGGGGAGTREQYFGPGTRLTVT.

V gene TRBV30 combines with J gene TRBJ1-5, with D unclear. Trimming took off 2 bases at V and 7 bases at J, with 18 bases between the two ends. The germline CDR1 and CDR2 sequences are GTSNPN and SVGIG (reference sequence). The CDR3 covers 15 residues. The CDR3 here is CAWSPPDWAGQPQHF. In DNA, the CDR3 is TGTGCCTGGAGTCCACCGGACTGGGCTGGGCAGCCCCAGCATTTT.

The CDR3 sequence is CASSLGGTLSSYEQYF. CDR3 sequence (DNA): TGCGCCAGCAGCTTAGGAGGGACCTTAAGCTCCTACGAGCAGTACTTC. V gene TRBV5-1 combines with J gene TRBJ2-7, with D possibly matching TRBD2 (6 bases). Germline CDR1 SGHRS, CDR2 YFSETQ. V was clipped by 2 bases and J by 0 bases, with 15 bases between them. The CDR3 spans 16 residues.

This chain joins TRBV19 and TRBJ2-1; D is perhaps TRBD1 (5 bases). This CDR3 has 15 residues. Germline lookup yields CDR1 LNHDA and CDR2 SQIVND (reference sequence). V lost 0 bases to trimming and J lost 6 bases, with 12 bases between them. For the CDR3, the DNA is TGTGCCAGTAGTATAGATGGGGCAGGCCCCAATGAGCAGTTCTTC. Translating gives CASSIDGAGPNEQFF.

The rearrangement uses TRBV5-1 and TRBJ1-1, with D hard to call. This CDR3 is built from 14 residues. The germline V gene has CDR1 SGHRS and CDR2 YFSETQ. V was cut by 0 bases and J by 4 bases, with 10 bases left in between. Written as DNA, the CDR3 is TGCGCCAGCAGCTTGGAACCGTCGGGCACTGAAGCTTTCTTT. This encodes CASSLEPSGTEAFF.

J is TRBJ2-5 and V is TRBV5-8; D perhaps matches TRBD2 (5 bases). The germline CDR1 and CDR2 sequences are SGHTS and YDEGEE. Trimming removed 1 base from V and 6 bases from J, with 13 bases in between. CDR3 size: 14 residues. CDR3 region: CASSLRLAFQTQYF. The CDR3 nucleotides are TGTGCCAGCAGCTTGAGGCTAGCCTTCCAGACCCAGTACTTC.

The V gene is TRBV7-9, the J gene TRBJ1-2; D perhaps matches TRBD1 (5 bases). Trimming pared 5 bases from V and 2 bases from J, leaving 12 bases between. The length of the CDR3 is 14 residues. From germline, CDR1 is SEHNR and CDR2 FQNEAQ (reference sequence). The CDR3 region has the DNA TGTGCCAGCAGCACTGGGGCGCACAACTATGGCTACACCTTC. It specifies CASSTGAHNYGYTF.

This clone was found once. The rearrangement links TRBV27 to TRBJ1-2, with 8 bases lining up with TRBD1. J gave up 8 bases and V 8 bases, and 7 bases lay outside the gene matches. This CDR3 has 12 residues. Germline CDR1 MNHEY, CDR2 SMNVEV (reference sequence). CDR3 loop: CASARPGGGYTF. The DNA for the CDR3 is TGTGCCAGCGCCCGCCCAGGGGGCGGCTACACCTTC.

The V gene is TRBV9, the J gene TRBJ2-2; 12 nucleotides align to TRBD2. The ends lost 3 bases at V and 3 bases at J; junction bases unmatched: 3. CDR1 and CDR2 from the germline V gene are SGDLS and YYNGEE. This CDR3 has 16 amino acids. CDR3 sequence (DNA): TGTGCCAGCAGCGCCCGACTAGCGGGGGACACCGGGGAGCTGTTTTTT. Translated, it gives CASSARLAGDTGELFF.

This clone was picked up one time. The chain is built from TRBV9 and TRBJ1-2; D not resolved. This CDR3 region has 16 residues. CDR1 and CDR2 from the germline V gene are SGDLS and YYNGEE. Trimming removed 0 bases from V and 1 base from J, with 13 bases in between. The CDR3 loop reads CASSVGRETVNYGYTF. For the CDR3, the DNA is TGTGCCAGCAGCGTAGGTAGGGAGACCGTTAACTATGGCTACACCTTC. The entire variable domain, with the rest obtained from reference TRBV9 and TRBJ1-2, is as follows: DSGVTQTPKHLITATGQRVTLRCSPRSGDLSVYWYQQSLDQGLQFLIQYYNGEERAKGNILERFSAQQFPDLHSELNLSSLELGDSALYFCASSVGRETVNYGYTFGSGTRLTVV.

The chain carries TRBV6-5 and TRBJ1-2, with D possibly being TRBD1 (5 bases). Germline CDR1 reads MNHEY; CDR2 reads SVGAGI. With 1 base removed from V and 1 base from J, the gap between germline ends came to 7 bases. The length of the CDR3 is 14 residues. The CDR3 protein is CASSYWQGNYGYTF. The CDR3, as DNA: TGTGCCAGCAGTTACTGGCAGGGTAACTATGGCTACACCTTC.

The chain carries TRBV7-9 and TRBJ1-1; possibly TRBD1 for D (6 bases). Germline V gives CDR1 SEHNR, CDR2 FQNEAQ (reference sequence). Trimming took 3 bases from V and 4 from J, leaving 12 bases between them. The CDR3 runs 14 residues. The CDR3 bases are TGTGCCAGCAGCTTGGGGCGGACAGTCACTGAAGCTTTCTTT. It specifies CASSLGRTVTEAFF.

The chain has TRBV9 and TRBJ1-2; D unresolved. V was cut by 4 bases and J by 8 bases, with 18 bases left in between. The germline V gene has CDR1 SGDLS and CDR2 YYNGEE. CDR3 length: 14 amino acids. The CDR3 sequence is CASSTTPSGGGYTF. In nucleotides, the CDR3 is TGTGCCAGCAGCACAACGCCCTCGGGTGGGGGCTACACCTTC.

This clone appeared once. The chain joins TRBV6-1 to TRBJ2-7; D possibly corresponds to TRBD1 (5 bases). CDR1 and CDR2 (germline): MNHNS, SASEGT. The CDR3 sequence is 14 residues long. Trimming stripped 2 bases from V and 3 bases from J, with 11 bases between. CDR3 nucleotide sequence: TGTGCCAGCAGTGAATACTACAGGAGCTACGAGCAGTACTTC. It codes for CASSEYYRSYEQYF.

The genes are TRBV6-6 and TRBJ1-1; D is uncertain. Germline CDR1 and CDR2: MNHNY and SVGAGI (reference sequence). The CDR3 has 11 residues. V gave up 7 bases and J gave up 7 bases, with 10 bases separating them. The CDR3 region is CASISGYEAFF. In DNA form, the CDR3 reads TGTGCCAGCATCTCAGGTTATGAAGCTTTCTTT.

The chain recombines TRBV28 with TRBJ2-5, with TRBD2 identical over 8 bases. Unmatched junction bases numbered 11, after V lost 2 bases and J lost 0 bases. The CDR3 consists of 18 residues. Germline CDR1 MDHEN, CDR2 SYDVKM. DNA for the CDR3: TGTGCCAGCAGTTTAAGTCGGCGGGGGGTCGTGTACCAAGAGACCCAGTACTTC. Translating gives CASSLSRRGVVYQETQYF.

The chain joins TRBV7-9 to TRBJ1-4; no firm D call. The CDR3 spans 12 residues. Germline assignment: CDR1 SEHNR and CDR2 FQNEAQ (reference sequence). The germline V and J ends were trimmed by 4 bases and 7 bases, with 7 bases remaining between them. This CDR3 is CASSSLGEKLFF. CDR3 bases: TGTGCCAGCAGCTCTCTCGGTGAAAAACTGTTTTTT.

The V gene is TRBV7-9, the J gene TRBJ2-1; 8 bases are a match to TRBD2. Germline-derived CDR1 and CDR2 are SEHNR and FQNEAQ (reference sequence). This CDR3 region has 14 residues. V dropped 3 bases and J dropped 3; count of bases not matched to a gene: 1. The CDR3 is CASSFAGGYNEQFF. The CDR3 coding sequence is TGTGCCAGCAGCTTCGCGGGGGGCTACAATGAGCAGTTCTTC. Full variable domain (missing parts from reference TRBV7-9 and TRBJ2-1): DTGVSQNPRHKITKRGQNVTFRCDPISEHNRLYWYRQTLGQGPEFLTYFQNEAQLEKSRLLSDRFSAERPKGSFSTLEIQRTEQGDSAMYLCASSFAGGYNEQFFGPGTRLTVL.

The chain recombines TRBV29-1 with TRBJ2-2; 12 bases align to TRBD1. From germline, CDR1 is SQVTM and CDR2 ANQGSEA. Trimming took 7 bases from V and 4 from J; bases not matched to a gene: 7. There are 15 residues in the CDR3. In DNA, the CDR3 is TGCAGCGGGGACCGGGACAGGGGGCCCACCGGGGAGCTGTTTTTT. Its translation is CSGDRDRGPTGELFF.

For this clone: The same CDR3 also results from other DNA sequences found in this sample. V is TRBV4-1 and J is TRBJ1-4; maybe TRBD1 (5 bases). Germline assignment: CDR1 MGHRA and CDR2 YSYEKL. The CDR3 consists of 13 residues. Trimming pared 3 bases from V and 4 bases from J, leaving 6 bases between. CDR3 DNA sequence: TGCGCCAGCAGCCAGGGACTTAATGAAAAACTGTTTTTT. This gives the protein CASSQGLNEKLFF.

This clone was detected once. The V gene is TRBV7-6, the J gene TRBJ1-5, with D unclear. CDR1 is SGHVS, CDR2 FNYEAQ, per germline. The CDR3 runs to 13 residues. V was cut by 1 base and J by 7 bases, with 8 bases left in between. The CDR3 protein is CASSLGPLQPQHF. The CDR3 bases are TGTGCCAGCAGCTTAGGTCCCCTACAGCCCCAGCATTTT.

This clone was observed once. This rearrangement joins TRBV4-1 to TRBJ2-5; TRBD2 agrees at 8 bases. With 3 bases clipped from V and 5 bases from J, the junction kept 14 bases outside the gene matches. Germline CDR1 is MGHRA and CDR2 is YSYEKL. The CDR3 extends over 17 amino acids. Here the CDR3 reads CASSHPSRGGRRETQYF. The CDR3 coding sequence is TGCGCCAGCAGCCACCCCTCCCGGGGGGGACGTCGGGAGACCCAGTACTTC.

Turning to this clone: In the same sample, other DNA sequences code for this CDR3. CDR3 sequence: CASSLAGSNQPQHF. CDR3 DNA sequence: TGTGCCAGCAGCTTGGCAGGGAGCAATCAGCCCCAGCATTTT. This chain links TRBV5-6 with TRBJ1-5; D perhaps matches TRBD1 (5 bases). The CDR3 totals 14 residues. With 0 bases removed from V and 1 base from J, the gap between germline ends came to 5 bases. Looked up from germline, CDR1 is SGHDT and CDR2 is YYEEEE.